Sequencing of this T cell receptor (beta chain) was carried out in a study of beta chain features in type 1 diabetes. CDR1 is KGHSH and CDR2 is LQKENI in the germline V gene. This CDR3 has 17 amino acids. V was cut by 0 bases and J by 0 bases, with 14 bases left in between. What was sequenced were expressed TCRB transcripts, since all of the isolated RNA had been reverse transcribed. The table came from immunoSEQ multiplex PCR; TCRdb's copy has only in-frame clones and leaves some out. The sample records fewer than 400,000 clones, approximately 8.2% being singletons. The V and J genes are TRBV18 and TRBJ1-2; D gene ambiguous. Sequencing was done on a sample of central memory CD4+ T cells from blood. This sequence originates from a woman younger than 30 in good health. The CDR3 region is CASSPPILTASNYGYTF. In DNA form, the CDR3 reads TGTGCCAGCTCACCACCGATACTCACGGCCTCTAACTATGGCTACACCTTC.